These 2 T cell receptor beta chains originate from one sample sequenced in a study of CD8 T cells in Susac syndrome. Random hexamers were used to reverse transcribe the RNA input (about 0.45 to 1 ug). One entry per CDR3 protein results from TCRdb running MiXCR on the immunoSEQ multiplex PCR reads. The sample records about 190,000 distinct CDR3 sequences, approximately 94% being singletons. The sequenced material came from CD4+ T cells from PBMCs. These receptors all come from a human donor with Susac syndrome.

The rearrangement joins TRBV3-1 to TRBJ2-5; no clear D. Germline CDR1 LGHDT, CDR2 YNNKEL (reference sequence). Trimming took off 2 bases at V and 3 bases at J, with 16 bases between the two ends. This CDR3 contains 16 residues. The CDR3, as DNA: TGTGCCAGCAGCCAATTAAGGGCCGGAATCAAAGAGACCCAGTACTTC. Its protein product is CASSQLRAGIKETQYF.

The V and J genes are TRBV11-1 and TRBJ2-2, with D maybe TRBD1 (6 bases). Germline values: CDR1 SGHAT, CDR2 FQDESV (reference sequence). The CDR3 consists of 15 residues. With 5 bases removed from V and 1 base from J, the gap between germline ends came to 11 bases. This chain's CDR3 is CASSPLDRNTGELFF. DNA of the CDR3: TGTGCCAGCAGCCCACTGGACAGGAACACCGGGGAGCTGTTTTTT.